The 6 T cell receptor beta chains given below trace back to one sample, sequenced in a study of spatial heterogeneity in lung cancer (dated by TCRdb to 2018 to 2020). The library relied on 5' RACE. TCRdb records NextSeq 500 as the sequencer. TCRdb cleaned the public reads at Q25 with fastp, built clones with MiXCR and kept in-frame beta chains. Each entry merges the rows of one CDR3 protein and shows their most common DNA and genes. The sample yields 20,000 to 25,000 distinct CDR3 sequences; approximately 4.2% were counted once. About 7.7% of the sample is taken by the ten largest. The time point label, read with the paper, signifies: sample taken at primary tumor resection. Here the sequenced sample was PBMCs, taken at surgery. The receptors shown here come from a male donor with early-stage non-small cell lung cancer.

This clonotype was seen at least ten times. The chain is built from TRBV6-4 and TRBJ2-4; tentatively, D is TRBD2 (5 bases). Per germline, CDR1 MRHNA and CDR2 SNTAGT. V lost 5 bases and J lost 0, with 20 bases in between. This CDR3 contains 18 residues. CDR3 region: CASSPPRGQAKAKNIQYF. CDR3 DNA sequence: TGTGCCAGCAGTCCTCCCCGCGGGCAGGCGAAAGCCAAAAACATTCAGTACTTC.

This clonotype counts as medium-sized. This chain links TRBV7-2 with TRBJ2-3; TRBD2 matches 10 bases. The CDR3 runs to 15 residues. CDR1 SGHTA and CDR2 FQGNSA come from the germline V gene. Trimming removed 2 bases from V and 1 base from J; junction bases left unmatched: 0. The CDR3 protein is CASSLTSGGTDTQYF. The CDR3 bases are TGTGCCAGCAGCTTAACTAGCGGGGGCACAGATACGCAGTATTTT.

This clonotype has at least ten counts. The chain uses TRBV7-2 and TRBJ2-5; D perhaps matches TRBD2 (5 bases). Trimming took off 5 bases at V and 5 bases at J, with 15 bases between the two ends. This CDR3 spans 14 amino acids. CDR1 and CDR2 (germline): SGHTA, FQGNSA. The CDR3 spells CASSPNRGRETQYF. DNA for the CDR3: TGTGCCAGCAGCCCCAACCGGGGAAGGGAGACCCAGTACTTC.

This clonotype was observed at least ten times. This rearrangement joins TRBV27 to TRBJ2-5, with TRBD1 matching over 7 bases. Per germline, CDR1 MNHEY and CDR2 SMNVEV (reference sequence). The CDR3 covers 17 residues. V was pared by 6 bases and J by 2 bases, with 15 bases of the junction left unmatched. The CDR3 region is CASRAPWGTAGQETQYF. The CDR3 nucleotides read TGTGCCAGCAGGGCCCCCTGGGGGACAGCCGGGCAAGAGACCCAGTACTTC.

To note about this clonotype: It may be a read error: a sequence one base away is much more abundant. The chain recombines TRBV5-1 with TRBJ1-6, with D hard to call. Germline values: CDR1 SGHRS, CDR2 YFSETQ. Between the trimmed V and J ends, which lost 0 bases and 15 bases, there was a span of 16 bases. This CDR3 has 14 residues. CDR3 DNA sequence: TGCGCCAGCAGCTTGGGGGAACAGCCCAGAAGCCTCCACTTT. Translated, it gives CASSLGEQPRSLHF.

This clonotype has only a few counts. The V call is TRBV7-3, the J call TRBJ1-3, with D possibly being TRBD1 (6 bases). The CDR3 spans 14 residues. Trimming stripped 4 bases from V and 1 base from J, with 8 bases between. Per germline, CDR1 SGHTA and CDR2 FQGTGA. CDR3 nucleotide sequence: TGTGCCAGCAGCTCTGGGACATCTGGAAACACCATATATTTT. This codes for CASSSGTSGNTIYF.